Below, 14 T cell receptor beta chains from the same sample are listed, as sequenced in a study of blood T cell repertoires in COVID-19. TCRdb's table, derived via immunoSEQ multiplex PCR, lists solely in-frame clones and lacks some. The repertoire holds hundreds of thousands of clones, with around 85% as singletons. The sample taken for sequencing was PBMCs or T cells enriched from blood (not recorded which). These receptors were obtained from a woman aged 50 to 65 with acute COVID-19.

The chain couples TRBV7-2 to TRBJ2-3, with 7 bases aligning to TRBD2. V lost 2 bases, J lost 6 bases, and 11 bases stayed unmatched. Germline CDR1 and CDR2: SGHTA and FQGNSA. The CDR3 sequence is 16 residues long. In DNA form, the CDR3 reads TGTGCCAGCAGCTTATTTGTGGGGGGGGAACGGGATACGCAGTATTTT. Amino acid sequence: CASSLFVGGERDTQYF.

The chain links TRBV5-6 to TRBJ1-2, with D possibly matching TRBD1 (6 bases). CDR3 size: 13 residues. V lost 2 bases to trimming and J lost 4 bases, with 9 bases between them. Germline V gives CDR1 SGHDT, CDR2 YYEEEE. CDR3 nucleotides: TGTGCCAGCAGCTTACAGGGTCGCTATGGCTACACCTTC. Protein product: CASSLQGRYGYTF.

The V call is TRBV5-1, the J call TRBJ2-2; 9 nucleotides agree with TRBD1. CDR1 and CDR2 (germline): SGHRS, YFSETQ. V shed 2 bases and J 3 bases; nucleotides not matched to a gene: 2. The CDR3 spans 15 residues. The CDR3 is CASSFGQGYTGELFF. In DNA form, the CDR3 reads TGCGCCAGCAGCTTCGGACAGGGGTACACCGGGGAGCTGTTTTTT.

This chain links TRBV7-3 with TRBJ2-2, with D maybe TRBD2 (6 bases). The V gene lost 2 bases and the J gene lost 4 bases, with 14 bases spanning the gap. The CDR3 has 16 amino acids. The germline V gene has CDR1 SGHTA and CDR2 FQGTGA. In DNA, the CDR3 is TGTGCCAGCAGCTTAGCGGGGCTGGAGAGCACCGGGGAGCTGTTTTTT. Translated: CASSLAGLESTGELFF.

The chain carries TRBV7-2 and TRBJ2-4; D is unresolved. The CDR3 covers 11 residues. Germline assignment: CDR1 SGHTA and CDR2 FQGNSA. Trimming pared 4 bases from V and 8 bases from J, leaving 6 bases between. The CDR3 DNA follows: TGTGCCAGCAGCTCCGGTGACATTCAGTACTTC. Encoded protein: CASSSGDIQYF.

This clone has more than one count but fewer than ten. This chain joins TRBV7-3 and TRBJ2-1; TRBD1 agrees at 7 bases. The trim removed 4 bases at V and 6 bases at J, leaving 9 bases unmatched. The length of the CDR3 is 15 residues. Per germline, CDR1 SGHTA and CDR2 FQGTGA. The chain's CDR3 is CASSSTHRGRNEQFF. DNA for the CDR3: TGTGCCAGCAGCTCAACCCACAGGGGTCGCAATGAGCAGTTCTTC. The full variable domain, rest sourced from reference TRBV7-3 and TRBJ2-1, is GAGVSQTPSNKVTEKGKYVELRCDPISGHTALYWYRQSLGQGPEFLIYFQGTGAADDSGLPNDRFFAVRPEGSVSTLKIQRTERGDSAVYLCASSSTHRGRNEQFFGPGTRLTVL.

CDR3 loop: CASSPGQPGLAEAFF. Written as DNA, the CDR3 is TGTGCCAGCAGTCCAGGACAGCCTGGGCTGGCTGAAGCTTTCTTT. The rearrangement joins TRBV6-5 to TRBJ1-1; tentative D call: TRBD1 (6 bases). CDR3 size: 15 residues. Trimming took off 5 bases at V and 6 bases at J, with 19 bases between the two ends. Per the germline V gene, CDR1 is MNHEY and CDR2 is SVGAGI.

V and J are TRBV13 and TRBJ1-2; no definite D call. CDR3 size: 12 residues. The V gene's germline CDR1 is PRHDT and CDR2 FYEKMQ (reference sequence). The V end was cut by 5 bases, the J end by 4 bases, with 8 bases between. DNA of the CDR3: TGTGCCAGCAGCAGTACAGTCTATGGCTACACCTTC. Translated, it gives CASSSTVYGYTF. Together with reference TRBV13 and TRBJ1-2, the CDR3 gives the full variable domain: AAGVIQSPRHLIKEKRETATLKCYPIPRHDTVYWYQQGPGQDPQFLISFYEKMQSDKGSIPDRFSAQQFSDYHSELNMSSLELGDSALYFCASSSTVYGYTFGSGTRLTVV.

The chain employs TRBV6-5 and TRBJ2-1, with 12 positions matching TRBD2. The V and J ends lost 3 bases and 8 bases, in that order; junction bases with no gene match: 5. Per germline, CDR1 MNHEY and CDR2 SVGAGI. This CDR3 spans 15 amino acids. The chain's CDR3 is CASSYAGLAGHEQFF. The CDR3 coding sequence is TGTGCCAGCAGTTATGCTGGACTAGCGGGGCATGAGCAGTTCTTC.

The chain links TRBV4-3 to TRBJ1-1, with D tentatively TRBD1 (6 bases). Trimming took off 3 bases at V and 0 bases at J, with 14 bases between the two ends. CDR3 length equals 16 residues. CDR1 is LGHNA and CDR2 is YSLEER in the germline V gene. CDR3 sequence (DNA): TGCGCCAGCAGCCAGTTAGACAGGCTTTTGAACACTGAAGCTTTCTTT. Translating gives CASSQLDRLLNTEAFF.

Ten or more counts support this clone. This sequence joins TRBV5-4 and TRBJ1-2, with 7 bases fitting TRBD1. The V gene's germline CDR1 is SGHNT and CDR2 YYREEE (reference sequence). The CDR3 is 14 residues long. V dropped 4 bases and J dropped 3; count of bases not matched to a gene: 6. CDR3 in amino acids: CASSRLTGYYGYTF. The CDR3 DNA sequence: TGTGCCAGCAGCAGGTTGACAGGGTACTATGGCTACACCTTC.

CDR3 sequence: CASSQARQGAGGYTF. The CDR3 bases are TGCGCCAGCAGCCAAGCTCGTCAGGGGGCAGGTGGCTACACCTTC. The rearrangement uses TRBV4-1 and TRBJ1-2; 8 bases match TRBD1. CDR1 and CDR2 from the germline V gene are MGHRA and YSYEKL. V lost 1 base and J lost 7; bases outside the gene matches: 8. This CDR3 contains 15 residues.

This rearrangement joins TRBV5-1 to TRBJ1-2, with 7 bases lining up with TRBD1. The germline CDR1 and CDR2 sequences are SGHRS and YFSETQ. After removal of 4 bases from V and 6 bases from J, the junction contained 6 bases not matched to a gene. The CDR3 has 13 amino acids. Here the CDR3 DNA reads TGCGCCAGCAGCAGAGACAGGGTTGATGGCTACACCTTC. This translates into CASSRDRVDGYTF.

V is TRBV29-1 and J is TRBJ1-2; D is ambiguous. The ends were cut back, 1 base at V and 1 base at J, with 16 bases in the middle. CDR3 size: 16 residues. Looked up from germline, CDR1 is SQVTM and CDR2 is ANQGSEA. The CDR3 sequence: CSVEGGGRVLNYGYTF. In DNA, the CDR3 is TGCAGCGTTGAAGGTGGAGGGAGGGTCCTTAACTATGGCTACACCTTC.